Here is one TCR beta chain with its context. The source of the sample is a study of blood T cell repertoires in COVID-19. Study-level background: Collection of acute and convalescent COVID-19 samples took place in the United States, Italy and Spain. PBMCs, B-cell-depleted T cells, or T cells were the source of the cDNA or gDNA that made up the material.

How the authors handled the data: Estimation of nucleated cell counts relied on the amplification of reference gene primers. Assay: immunoSEQ multiplex PCR; the TCRdb copy retains only in-frame clones and omits some. V and J calls and clone size come straight from that table; D and trimming were deduced from the DNA. The repertoire includes some 170,000 clones, about nine tenths of them detected once, and 15% to 20% sits in the top ten. The clonotype was recovered from a man aged 55 to 70 with active or convalescent COVID-19. The material sequenced was peripheral blood.

The CDR3 region has the DNA TGTGCCATCAGTGATTCAGGTATATCGAACACTGAAGCTTTCTTT. This translates into CAISDSGISNTEAFF. This chain connects TRBV10-3 to TRBJ1-1; unclear D gene. Trimming shortened V by 3 bases and J by 1 base, and 12 bases separated the two germline ends. This CDR3 spans 15 amino acids. Germline CDR1 and CDR2: ENHRY and SYGVKD.